This T cell receptor beta chain is drawn from a study of control samples from healthy donors and cancer patients. CDR3 length equals 14 residues. Trimming stripped 0 bases from V and 1 base from J, with 7 bases between. The germline gives CDR1 SGHRS, CDR2 YFSETQ. Some clones are missing from TCRdb's copy, which holds only in-frame ones; the method was immunoSEQ multiplex PCR. The sample has roughly 80,000 clones; almost 95% are singletons. This clonotype was obtained from a woman in her sixties or seventies in good health. The sequenced sample consisted of blood. The J gene is TRBJ1-1, the V gene TRBV5-1; no clear D gene. The CDR3 reads CASSLAPGNTEAFF. DNA for the CDR3: TGCGCCAGCAGCTTGGCCCCGGGGAACACTGAAGCTTTCTTT.